Sequencing of this T cell receptor (beta chain) was carried out in a study of blood T cell repertoires in COVID-19. Study-level background: COVID-19 samples, acute and convalescent, were from the United States, Italy and Spain. T cells, B-cell-depleted T cells, or PBMCs provided the cDNA or gDNA that served as material.

In the original processing: Scientists estimated how many nucleated cells there were by amplifying reference gene primers. Sequencing used immunoSEQ multiplex PCR; TCRdb keeps in-frame clones, though not all of them. D and trimming were read from the DNA, whereas the V and J calls and clone size are those reported in that table. The sample lists 200,000 to 300,000 clones; over 80% were seen once. A word on this clone: The junction and the germline gene differ at one end; a read error may be behind it.

Germline-derived CDR1 and CDR2 are ENHRY and SYGVKD. This CDR3 is built from 15 residues. V and J are TRBV10-3 and TRBJ2-5; 9 nucleotides align to TRBD2. This TCR was recovered from a woman aged 55-75 years with active or convalescent COVID-19. The sequencing input was peripheral blood. The CDR3 DNA follows: TGTGCCACCAGTGTACTAGCGGGCACCCAAGAGACCCAGTACTTC. It specifies CATSVLAGTQETQYF.